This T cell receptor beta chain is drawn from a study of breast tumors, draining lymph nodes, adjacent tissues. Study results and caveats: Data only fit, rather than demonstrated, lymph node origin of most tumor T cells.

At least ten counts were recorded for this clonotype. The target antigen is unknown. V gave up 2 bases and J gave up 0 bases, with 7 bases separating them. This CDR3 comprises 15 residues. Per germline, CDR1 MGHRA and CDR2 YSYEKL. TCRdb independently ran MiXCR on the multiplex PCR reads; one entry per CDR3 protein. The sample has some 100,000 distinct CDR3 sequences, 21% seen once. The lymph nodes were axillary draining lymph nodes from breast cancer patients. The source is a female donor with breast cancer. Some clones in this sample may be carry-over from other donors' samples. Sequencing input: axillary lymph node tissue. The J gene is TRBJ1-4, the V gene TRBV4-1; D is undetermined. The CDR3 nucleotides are TGCGCCAGCAGCCAATACAGTGCAACTAATGAAAAACTGTTTTTT. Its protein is CASSQYSATNEKLFF.